Following are 7 T cell receptor beta chains from one sample sequenced in a study of T-cell memory formation after mild COVID-19. TCRdb re-called the 5' RACE reads through MiXCR, storing one row per CDR3 protein. The sample consists of around 250,000 distinct CDR3 sequences, roughly 16% of them appearing once. The specimen sequenced was PBMCs or a T cell subset sorted from them (not recorded which). All receptors derive from a man younger than 35 who had mild COVID-19 (a few samples of this study predate the infection). Cell type and time point are not known.

The V call is TRBV20-1, the J call TRBJ2-5; 14 nucleotides agree with TRBD2. Per the germline V gene, CDR1 is DFQATT and CDR2 is SNEGSKA (reference sequence). The V gene end was trimmed by 6 bases and the J gene end by 7 bases; junction bases not matched to a gene: 10. The CDR3 runs to 15 residues. The CDR3 DNA follows: TGCAGTGCCCCGGGACTAGCGGGGGCCCTGGGGACCCAGTACTTC. As protein: CSAPGLAGALGTQYF.

This clonotype was counted only a few times. The chain has TRBV28 and TRBJ2-2; D gene uncertain. Per the germline V gene, CDR1 is MDHEN and CDR2 is SYDVKM. The CDR3 sequence is 18 residues long. Between the trimmed V and J ends, which lost 2 bases and 2 bases, there was a span of 18 bases. The CDR3 spells CASSLLLVLASNTGELFF. In DNA, the CDR3 is TGTGCCAGCAGTTTACTCCTAGTTTTGGCTAGTAACACCGGGGAGCTGTTTTTT.

J is TRBJ2-1 and V is TRBV15, with D unresolved. In germline, CDR1 is LNHNV, CDR2 YYDKDF (reference sequence). CDR3 size: 15 residues. Trimming took 0 bases from V and 0 from J, leaving 6 bases between them. CDR3 nucleotides: TGTGCCACCAGCAGAGACTATTACTCCTACAATGAGCAGTTCTTC. Its translation: CATSRDYYSYNEQFF. Based on the CDR3 plus reference TRBV15 and TRBJ2-1, the full variable domain is DAMVIQNPRYQVTQFGKPVTLSCSQTLNHNVMYWYQQKSSQAPKLLFHYYDKDFNNEADTPDNFQSRRPNTSFCFLDIRSPGLGDTAMYLCATSRDYYSYNEQFFGPGTRLTVL.

This sequence joins TRBV14 and TRBJ2-6; 8 nucleotides agree with TRBD1. With 4 bases clipped from V and 0 bases from J, the junction kept 5 bases outside the gene matches. This CDR3 is built from 17 residues. Germline V CDR1 and CDR2: SGHDN, FVKESK. CDR3 bases: TGTGCCAGCAGCCTCAGGGGGCGGGACTCTGGGGCCAACGTCCTGACTTTC. Amino acids: CASSLRGRDSGANVLTF.

The chain combines TRBV7-9 with TRBJ2-7, with a weak D call TRBD1 (5 bases). With 4 bases removed from V and 2 bases from J, the gap between germline ends came to 12 bases. Germline values: CDR1 SEHNR, CDR2 FQNEAQ (reference sequence). The CDR3 is 14 residues long. The CDR3 reads CASSSLDRPYEQYV. CDR3 in DNA: TGTGCCAGCAGCTCACTCGACAGACCCTACGAGCAGTACGTC.

This clonotype has more than one count but fewer than ten. The gene calls are TRBV6-2 or TRBV6-3 and TRBJ2-4, with D unresolved. The CDR3 contains 14 residues. Trimming left V 5 bases short and J 3 bases short, with 11 bases between. Germline V gene sequence: CDR1 MNHEY, CDR2 SVGEGT. In nucleotides, the CDR3 is TGTGCCAGCAGTCCCCTGGGCGGCAAAAACATTCAGTACTTC. Translated, it gives CASSPLGGKNIQYF.

This clonotype has only a few counts. This chain uses TRBV7-2 with TRBJ2-5; 10 nucleotides line up with TRBD2. The length of the CDR3 is 16 residues. Looked up from germline, CDR1 is SGHTA and CDR2 is FQGNSA. J was trimmed by 5 bases and V by 3 bases; bases with no gene match: 9. In DNA form, the CDR3 reads TGTGCCAGCAGCTTTACTAGCGGGGCCATATTGGAGACCCAGTACTTC. Translating it yields CASSFTSGAILETQYF.